Below, 30 T cell receptor beta chains from the same sample are listed, as sequenced in a study of blood T cell repertoires in COVID-19. Profiling relied on immunoSEQ multiplex PCR, and the TCRdb table lists in-frame clones only, not all of them. The sample has hundreds of thousands of clones, 87% seen once. The sequenced sample was PBMCs or T cells enriched from blood (not recorded which). The receptors were gathered from a woman aged 40 to 50 who had recovered from COVID-19.

V usage is TRBV10-3 and J usage is TRBJ2-3; 8 bases align to TRBD1. CDR3 length equals 16 residues. Germline CDR1 and CDR2: ENHRY and SYGVKD. Trimming removed 9 bases from V and 0 bases from J; junction bases left unmatched: 11. The CDR3 spells CAIRLGTGASTDTQYF. The CDR3 coding sequence is TGTGCCATAAGACTAGGGACAGGCGCTAGCACAGATACGCAGTATTTT.

This clone was picked up one time. The chain carries TRBV5-4 and TRBJ2-2; 10 positions agree with TRBD1. Germline V CDR1 and CDR2: SGHNT, YYREEE (reference sequence). V dropped 3 bases and J dropped 2; count of bases not matched to a gene: 4. The length of the CDR3 is 16 residues. This CDR3 reads CASSSRDRGNTGELFF. In DNA, the CDR3 is TGTGCCAGCAGCTCCCGGGACAGGGGTAACACCGGGGAGCTGTTTTTT. Full variable domain (missing parts from reference TRBV5-4 and TRBJ2-2): ETGVTQSPTHLIKTRGQQVTLRCSSQSGHNTVSWYQQALGQGPQFIFQYYREEENGRGNFPPRFSGLQFPNYSSELNVNALELDDSALYLCASSSRDRGNTGELFFGEGSRLTVL.

This chain links TRBV28 with TRBJ2-5; maybe TRBD1 (5 bases). The germline V and J ends were trimmed by 6 bases and 4 bases, with 15 bases remaining between them. Germline V gene sequence: CDR1 MDHEN, CDR2 SYDVKM. This CDR3 has 14 amino acids. CDR3 protein: CASSRIRVPETQYF. CDR3 sequence (DNA): TGTGCCAGCAGCCGAATCAGGGTACCAGAGACCCAGTACTTC.

This chain links TRBV12-3 or TRBV12-4 with TRBJ2-7, with D possibly matching TRBD2 (5 bases). This CDR3 contains 12 residues. Trimming pared 7 bases from V and 6 bases from J, leaving 13 bases between. The CDR3 bases are TGTGCCAGCACCGGTTCGGGAACCGAGCAGTACTTC. Translation gives CASTGSGTEQYF.

The rearrangement uses TRBV6-5 and TRBJ1-2; the D gene is possibly TRBD1 (6 bases). Germline CDR1 reads MNHEY; CDR2 reads SVGAGI. CDR3 length: 15 amino acids. The V and J ends lost 6 bases and 4 bases respectively, with 18 bases between them. In DNA form, the CDR3 reads TGTGCCAGCAGGCCCACAGGGAATGGGGGCTATGGCTACACCTTC. Amino acid sequence: CASRPTGNGGYGYTF.

The chain is built from TRBV11-2 and TRBJ2-1, with 7 bases identical to TRBD2. The germline CDR1 and CDR2 sequences are SGHAT and FQNNGV. The trim removed 1 base at V and 5 bases at J, leaving 8 bases unmatched. CDR3 size: 16 residues. This chain's CDR3 is CASSLVSASGNNEQFF. The CDR3 nucleotides are TGTGCCAGCAGCTTAGTTAGCGCTAGCGGAAACAATGAGCAGTTCTTC.

This chain links TRBV27 with TRBJ2-7; no reliable D call. CDR3 size: 11 residues. Germline assignment: CDR1 MNHEY and CDR2 SMNVEV (reference sequence). V dropped 2 bases and J dropped 7 bases, with 6 bases sitting between them. The CDR3: CASSLGLEQYF. In DNA form, the CDR3 reads TGTGCCAGCAGTTTAGGTCTAGAGCAGTACTTC.

The rearrangement uses TRBV7-9 and TRBJ1-2; D call uncertain. Germline V CDR1 and CDR2: SEHNR, FQNEAQ (reference sequence). This CDR3 has 15 residues. V was clipped by 4 bases and J by 4 bases, with 16 bases between them. CDR3 in amino acids: CASSYAGSSGYGYTF. CDR3 coding DNA: TGTGCCAGCAGCTACGCCGGGAGCTCAGGCTATGGCTACACCTTC.

The chain is built from TRBV5-6 and TRBJ2-1; unclear D gene. With 1 base removed from V and 8 bases from J, the gap between germline ends came to 4 bases. Germline V gene data show CDR1 as SGHDT and CDR2 as YYEEEE. The CDR3 spans 11 residues. CDR3: CASSLRDEQFF. Here the CDR3 DNA reads TGTGCCAGCAGCTTGAGAGATGAGCAGTTCTTC.

The chain recombines TRBV9 with TRBJ2-1; possibly TRBD1 for D (6 bases). The germline CDR1 and CDR2 sequences are SGDLS and YYNGEE. Trimming cost V 0 bases and J 4 bases, with 14 bases left between them. The CDR3 covers 16 residues. The CDR3 region is CASSVVSRGEYNEQFF. In nucleotides, the CDR3 is TGTGCCAGCAGCGTAGTTTCCAGGGGTGAATACAATGAGCAGTTCTTC.

The chain links TRBV20-1 to TRBJ2-7; maybe TRBD2 (5 bases). This CDR3 is built from 11 residues. Germline CDR1 DFQATT, CDR2 SNEGSKA (reference sequence). Trimming cost V 6 bases and J 1 base, with 7 bases left between them. The CDR3 DNA follows: TGCAGTGCGACTACTTCCTACGAGCAGTACTTC. Translating gives CSATTSYEQYF.

This rearrangement joins TRBV7-2 to TRBJ2-1; D unresolved. V was pared by 0 bases and J by 6 bases, with 6 bases between. The CDR3 runs to 13 residues. Germline CDR1 is SGHTA and CDR2 is FQGNSA. CDR3 sequence reads: CASSLAQANEQFF. Written as DNA, the CDR3 is TGTGCCAGCAGCTTAGCCCAGGCCAATGAGCAGTTCTTC.

The chain is built from TRBV18 and TRBJ2-1; D gene unclear. V was clipped by 2 bases and J by 5 bases, with 4 bases between them. There are 12 residues in the CDR3. Germline V gives CDR1 KGHSH, CDR2 LQKENI. CDR3 sequence: CASSPFNNEQFF. For the CDR3, the DNA is TGTGCCAGCTCACCATTTAACAATGAGCAGTTCTTC.

This clone was detected once. This chain links TRBV6-2 or TRBV6-3 with TRBJ2-2; possibly TRBD1 for D (5 bases). V was pared by 4 bases and J by 4 bases, with 10 bases between. CDR3 length: 14 residues. Looked up from germline, CDR1 is MNHEY and CDR2 is SVGEGT. The CDR3 loop reads CASSLQGRTGELFF. In DNA, the CDR3 is TGTGCCAGCAGTTTGCAGGGCCGCACCGGGGAGCTGTTTTTT.

V usage is TRBV19 and J usage is TRBJ2-1; 7 bases are a match to TRBD2. The germline V gene has CDR1 LNHDA and CDR2 SQIVND (reference sequence). This CDR3 has 13 amino acids. With 4 bases clipped from V and 14 bases from J, the junction kept 11 bases outside the gene matches. CDR3 sequence: CASSKQPGGIEFF. In DNA, the CDR3 is TGTGCCAGTAGTAAACAACCGGGAGGTATCGAGTTCTTC.

The chain recombines TRBV3-1 (or the pseudogene TRBV3-2) with TRBJ2-7, with no clear D. The germline gives CDR1 LGHDT, CDR2 YNNKEL (reference sequence). This CDR3 spans 14 amino acids. V lost 2 bases to trimming and J lost 2 bases, with 10 bases between them. CDR3 DNA sequence: TGTGCCAGCAGCCAAATACTGGTCCCCTACGAGCAGTACTTC. This translates into CASSQILVPYEQYF.

This clone came up once. Distinct nucleotide sequences in the sample also encode this CDR3. The chain uses TRBV5-1 and TRBJ1-1; possible D gene TRBD1, 5 bases. The CDR3 is 13 amino acids. V lost 3 bases to trimming and J lost 1 base, with 7 bases between them. Germline lookup yields CDR1 SGHRS and CDR2 YFSETQ. The CDR3 loop is CASSSTGNTEAFF. CDR3 bases: TGCGCCAGCAGCTCTACAGGGAACACTGAAGCTTTCTTT.

The chain carries TRBV28 and TRBJ2-7; 14 nucleotides agree with TRBD2. The CDR3 runs 16 residues. The V gene end was trimmed by 8 bases and the J gene end by 2 bases; junction bases not matched to a gene: 8. Germline V gene lookup returns CDR1 MDHEN and CDR2 SYDVKM. The CDR3 region is CASGRLAGGVPYEQYF. CDR3 coding DNA: TGTGCCAGCGGCAGACTAGCGGGAGGGGTACCCTACGAGCAGTACTTC.

V gene TRBV19 combines with J gene TRBJ1-4; D not resolved. Germline CDR1 and CDR2: LNHDA and SQIVND (reference sequence). The CDR3 length is 13 residues. The germline V and J ends were trimmed by 7 bases and 5 bases, with 11 bases remaining between them. The CDR3 sequence: CASTRNSNEKLFF. CDR3 coding DNA: TGTGCCAGTACGAGGAATTCCAATGAAAAACTGTTTTTT.

The V and J genes are TRBV15 and TRBJ2-3; 7 nucleotides line up with TRBD2. Trimming cost V 2 bases and J 6 bases; bases outside gene matches: 5. The CDR3 loop spans 14 amino acids. Germline lookup yields CDR1 LNHNV and CDR2 YYDKDF (reference sequence). The CDR3 loop is CATSRLAVRDTQYF. In DNA form, the CDR3 reads TGTGCCACCAGCAGACTAGCGGTCAGGGATACGCAGTATTTT.

This rearrangement joins TRBV10-3 to TRBJ2-1; 13 bases are a match to TRBD2. The CDR3 has 16 amino acids. The V and J ends lost 8 bases and 1 base, in that order; junction bases with no gene match: 5. Germline CDR1 and CDR2: ENHRY and SYGVKD. The CDR3 coding sequence is TGTGCCATCGGACAGACTAGCGGGAGGTCCTACAATGAGCAGTTCTTC. This encodes CAIGQTSGRSYNEQFF.

Note on this clone: One junction end does not reproduce the germline sequence, and a read error may be involved. The rearrangement joins TRBV13 to TRBJ2-1; tentatively, D is TRBD2 (6 bases). This CDR3 spans 14 amino acids. Germline V CDR1 and CDR2: PRHDT, FYEKMQ (reference sequence). The CDR3 bases are TGTGCCGGCAGCTTATTGGCGGGATTCAATGAGCAGTTCTTC. Translated: CAGSLLAGFNEQFF.

In its sample, this clone was seen once. For the CDR3, the DNA is TGTGCCAGCAGCCCGGAGCTTCCCAGCTCCTACAATGAGCAGTTCTTC. Protein: CASSPELPSSYNEQFF. The rearrangement joins TRBV4-2 to TRBJ2-1; D is uncertain. This CDR3 is built from 16 residues. V shed 4 bases and J shed 0 bases, with 13 bases lying between them. The germline gives CDR1 LGHNA, CDR2 YNFKEQ.

This chain joins TRBV30 and TRBJ1-1; TRBD1 matches 11 bases. The CDR3 spans 12 residues. The germline CDR1 and CDR2 sequences are GTSNPN and SVGIG (reference sequence). V dropped 2 bases and J dropped 10; count of bases not matched to a gene: 3. CDR3 loop: CAWSRDRGGAFF. The CDR3, as DNA: TGTGCCTGGAGTCGGGACAGGGGGGGAGCTTTCTTT.

This clone was counted a single time. The chain couples TRBV28 to TRBJ1-5, with D perhaps TRBD1 (5 bases). This CDR3 is 16 amino acids long. Germline CDR1 and CDR2: MDHEN and SYDVKM. V was cut by 8 bases and J by 0 bases, with 17 bases left in between. The CDR3 protein is CASHNGGGVSNQPQHF. CDR3 DNA sequence: TGTGCCAGCCATAACGGGGGAGGGGTTAGCAATCAGCCCCAGCATTTT.

Here the CDR3 DNA reads TGTGCCAGCAGCTTATTTGGGACAGGGGGACTCACCGGGGAGCTGTTTTTT. Translated: CASSLFGTGGLTGELFF. The chain combines TRBV7-8 with TRBJ2-2; 11 bases match TRBD1. There are 17 residues in the CDR3. Trimming at V came to 2 bases and at J to 4 bases, leaving 6 bases not matched to a gene. The germline V gene has CDR1 SGHVS and CDR2 FQNEAQ. The complete variable domain, with remaining parts taken from reference TRBV7-8 and TRBJ2-2, reads GAGVSQSPRYKVAKRGQDVALRCDPISGHVSLFWYQQALGQGPEFLTYFQNEAQLDKSGLPSDRFFAERPEGSVSTLKIQRTQQEDSAVYLCASSLFGTGGLTGELFFGEGSRLTVL.

The rearrangement links TRBV7-9 to TRBJ2-1, with D tentatively TRBD2 (5 bases). The CDR3 is 16 residues long. Germline values: CDR1 SEHNR, CDR2 FQNEAQ (reference sequence). V dropped 2 bases and J dropped 0 bases, with 11 bases sitting between them. CDR3 coding DNA: TGTGCCAGCAGCTTAAGGCGGGCTAGCTCCTACAATGAGCAGTTCTTC. Translating gives CASSLRRASSYNEQFF.

This chain connects TRBV7-9 to TRBJ1-3, with a possible D match to TRBD1 (6 bases). The CDR3 totals 16 residues. V was clipped by 5 bases and J by 0 bases, with 14 bases between them. The germline gives CDR1 SEHNR, CDR2 FQNEAQ (reference sequence). The CDR3: CASSEYRVSSGNTIYF. The CDR3 nucleotides are TGTGCCAGCAGCGAGTACAGGGTGAGCTCTGGAAACACCATATATTTT.

The gene calls are TRBV2 and TRBJ2-1, with TRBD2 identical over 11 bases. CDR1 SNHLY and CDR2 FYNNEI come from the germline V gene. The CDR3 is 15 amino acids. The trim removed 5 bases at V and 3 bases at J, leaving 3 bases unmatched. DNA of the CDR3: TGTGCCAGCAGTACCGGGACTAGCGGCTACAATGAGCAGTTCTTC. As protein: CASSTGTSGYNEQFF.

This clone was seen a single time. This rearrangement joins TRBV2 to TRBJ2-7; 8 nucleotides align to TRBD2. Germline CDR1 and CDR2: SNHLY and FYNNEI. The CDR3 contains 13 residues. J was trimmed by 4 bases and V by 6 bases; bases with no gene match: 5. The CDR3 reads CASSPGLGYEQYF. The DNA for the CDR3 is TGTGCCAGCAGCCCGGGACTAGGGTACGAGCAGTACTTC.